This T cell receptor beta chain was identified during a study of blood T cell repertoires in COVID-19. On the study more broadly: Samples came from the United States, Italy and Spain, spanning acute and convalescent COVID-19. In each case, the material was cDNA or gDNA derived from T cells, B-cell-depleted T cells, or PBMCs.

Germline V gives CDR1 GTSNPN, CDR2 SVGIG (reference sequence). The CDR3 is 15 amino acids. With 5 bases clipped from V and 1 base from J, the junction kept 7 bases outside the gene matches. Authors' processing steps: Estimated nucleated cell counts came from reference gene primer amplification. Assay used: immunoSEQ multiplex PCR; TCRdb lists only in-frame clones, some missing. That table furnishes V, J and clone size, whereas the DNA furnished D and trimming. The sample comprises 370,000 or so clones, more than 65% of which are singletons, and more than 0.85% rests with the top ten. The source of this sequence is a human donor with acute or convalescent COVID-19. The donor label of this sample is uncertain. The chain recombines TRBV30 with TRBJ2-1; TRBD2 matches at 8 bases. Sequencing was performed on peripheral blood. The CDR3 region is CAWGRLAPSYNEQFF. The CDR3 DNA reads TGTGCCTGGGGCCGACTAGCGCCATCCTACAATGAGCAGTTCTTC.